The 7 T cell receptor beta chains below all came from one sample that was sequenced in a study of blood T cell repertoires in COVID-19. The table came from immunoSEQ multiplex PCR; TCRdb's copy has only in-frame clones and leaves some out. The sample lists 30,000 to 35,000 clones, over 75% occurring once. Sequenced input: peripheral blood. All receptors derive from a man older than 75 with active COVID-19.

V gene TRBV6-5 combines with J gene TRBJ1-6, with D hard to call. This CDR3 has 13 amino acids. CDR1 and CDR2 (germline): MNHEY, SVGAGI. V was shortened by 10 bases and J by 5 bases, with 12 bases between the two germline ends. The CDR3 region has the DNA TGTGCCACCCGGCCAGGTGATAATTCACCCCTCCACTTT. Its protein product is CATRPGDNSPLHF.

This clone was seen a few times. The chain has TRBV27 and TRBJ2-4; D may be TRBD2 (7 bases). The germline gives CDR1 MNHEY, CDR2 SMNVEV (reference sequence). The CDR3 is 16 residues long. The ends were cut back, 5 bases at V and 2 bases at J, with 16 bases in the middle. The CDR3 sequence is CASSALRGGPKNIQYF. Here the CDR3 DNA reads TGTGCCAGCAGTGCTCTAAGGGGGGGCCCCAAAAACATTCAGTACTTC.

This chain joins TRBV6-2 or TRBV6-3 and TRBJ1-5, with D perhaps TRBD1 (5 bases). Trimming removed 3 bases at V and 5 bases at J, with 14 bases between. This CDR3 has 15 amino acids. Germline CDR1 is MNHEY and CDR2 is SVGEGT. CDR3 sequence: CASSYYSGADQPQHF. CDR3 in DNA: TGTGCCAGCAGTTATTATTCTGGGGCCGATCAGCCCCAGCATTTT.

The chain is built from TRBV4-2 and TRBJ1-1; D perhaps matches TRBD1 (6 bases). The CDR3 length is 16 residues. Germline V gene sequence: CDR1 LGHNA, CDR2 YNFKEQ. V was clipped by 0 bases and J by 3 bases, with 14 bases between them. The CDR3 region has the DNA TGTGCCAGCAGCCAAGATGGTACAGGGTCCGACACTGAAGCTTTCTTT. Translating it yields CASSQDGTGSDTEAFF.

The chain employs TRBV28 and TRBJ1-4, with D maybe TRBD1 (5 bases). The CDR3 sequence is 15 residues long. Trimming cost V 6 bases and J 7 bases, with 18 bases left between them. The germline V gene encodes CDR1 MDHEN and CDR2 SYDVKM. This CDR3 reads CASRDSRQPREKLFF. CDR3 nucleotides: TGTGCCAGCAGGGATAGTCGACAGCCCCGTGAAAAACTGTTTTTT.

The V and J genes are TRBV2 and TRBJ2-3; 9 positions match TRBD2. Germline lookup yields CDR1 SNHLY and CDR2 FYNNEI. The CDR3 is made up of 14 amino acids. V trimming: 7 bases; J trimming: 3 bases; junction bases outside the gene matches: 5. DNA for the CDR3: TGTGCCAGCACTGGGCTAGCGGGAACAGATACGCAGTATTTT. Residues: CASTGLAGTDTQYF.

This chain links TRBV7-2 with TRBJ2-3; tentatively, D is TRBD1 (5 bases). The CDR3 runs to 13 residues. Germline CDR1 and CDR2: SGHTA and FQGNSA. Trimming removed 2 bases at V and 4 bases at J, with 7 bases between. This CDR3 reads CASSLQGSDTQYF. DNA of the CDR3: TGTGCCAGCAGCTTACAGGGATCAGATACGCAGTATTTT.